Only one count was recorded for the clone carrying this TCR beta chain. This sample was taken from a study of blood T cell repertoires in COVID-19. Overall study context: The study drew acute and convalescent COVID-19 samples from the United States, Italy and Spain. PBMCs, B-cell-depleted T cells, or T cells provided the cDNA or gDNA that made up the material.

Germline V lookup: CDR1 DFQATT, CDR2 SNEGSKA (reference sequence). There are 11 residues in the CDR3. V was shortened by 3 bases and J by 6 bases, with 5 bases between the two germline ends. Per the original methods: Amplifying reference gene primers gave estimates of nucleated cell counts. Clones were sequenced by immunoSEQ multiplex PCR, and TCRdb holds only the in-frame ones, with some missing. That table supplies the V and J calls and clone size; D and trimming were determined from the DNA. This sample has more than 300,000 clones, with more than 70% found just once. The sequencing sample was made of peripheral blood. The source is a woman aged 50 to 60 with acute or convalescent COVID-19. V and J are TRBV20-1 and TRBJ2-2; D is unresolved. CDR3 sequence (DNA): TGCAGTGCTAGCTCAGCCGGGGAGCTGTTTTTT. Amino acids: CSASSAGELFF.